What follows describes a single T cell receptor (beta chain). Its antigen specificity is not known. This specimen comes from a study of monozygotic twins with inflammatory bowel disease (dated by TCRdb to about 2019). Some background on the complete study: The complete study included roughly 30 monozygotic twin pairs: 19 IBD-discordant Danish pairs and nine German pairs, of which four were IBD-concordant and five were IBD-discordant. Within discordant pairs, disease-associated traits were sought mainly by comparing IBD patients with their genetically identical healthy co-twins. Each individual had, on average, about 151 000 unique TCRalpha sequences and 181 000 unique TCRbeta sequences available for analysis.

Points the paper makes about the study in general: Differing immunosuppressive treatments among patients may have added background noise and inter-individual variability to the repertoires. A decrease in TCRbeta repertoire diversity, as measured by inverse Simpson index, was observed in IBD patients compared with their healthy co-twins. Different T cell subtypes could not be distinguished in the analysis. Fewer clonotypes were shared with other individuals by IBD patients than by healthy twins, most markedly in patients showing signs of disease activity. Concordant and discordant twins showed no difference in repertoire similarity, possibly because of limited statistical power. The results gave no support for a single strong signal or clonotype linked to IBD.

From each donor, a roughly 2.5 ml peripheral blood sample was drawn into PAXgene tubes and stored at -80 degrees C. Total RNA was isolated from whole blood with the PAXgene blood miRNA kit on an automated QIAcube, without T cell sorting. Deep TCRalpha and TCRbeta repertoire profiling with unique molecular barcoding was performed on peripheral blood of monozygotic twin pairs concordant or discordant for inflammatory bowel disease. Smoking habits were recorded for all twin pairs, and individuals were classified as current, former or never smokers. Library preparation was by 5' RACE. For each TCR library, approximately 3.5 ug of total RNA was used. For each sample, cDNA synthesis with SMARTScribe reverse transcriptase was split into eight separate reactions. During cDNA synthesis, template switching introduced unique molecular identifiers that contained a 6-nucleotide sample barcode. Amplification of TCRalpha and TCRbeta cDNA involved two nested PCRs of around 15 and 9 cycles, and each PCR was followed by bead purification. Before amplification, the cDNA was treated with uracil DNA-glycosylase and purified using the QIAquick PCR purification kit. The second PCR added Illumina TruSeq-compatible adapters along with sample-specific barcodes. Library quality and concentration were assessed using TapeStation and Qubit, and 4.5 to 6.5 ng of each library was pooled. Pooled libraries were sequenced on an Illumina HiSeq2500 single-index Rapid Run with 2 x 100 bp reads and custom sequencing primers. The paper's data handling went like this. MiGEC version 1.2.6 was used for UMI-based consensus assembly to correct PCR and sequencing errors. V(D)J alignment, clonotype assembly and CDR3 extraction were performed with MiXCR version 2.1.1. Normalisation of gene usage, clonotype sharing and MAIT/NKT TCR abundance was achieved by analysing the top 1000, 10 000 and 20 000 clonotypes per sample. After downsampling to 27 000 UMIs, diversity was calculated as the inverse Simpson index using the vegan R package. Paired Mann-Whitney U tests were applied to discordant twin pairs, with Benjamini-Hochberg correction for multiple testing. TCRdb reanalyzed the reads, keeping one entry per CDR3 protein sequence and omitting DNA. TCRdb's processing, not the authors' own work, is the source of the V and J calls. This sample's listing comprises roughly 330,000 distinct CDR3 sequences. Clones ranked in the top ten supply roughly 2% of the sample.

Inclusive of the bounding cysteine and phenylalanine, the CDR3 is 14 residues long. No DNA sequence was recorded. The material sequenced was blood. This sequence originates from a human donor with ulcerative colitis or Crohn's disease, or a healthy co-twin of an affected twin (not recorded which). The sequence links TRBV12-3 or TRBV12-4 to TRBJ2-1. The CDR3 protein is CASLTSASYNEQFF.